These 10 T cell receptor beta chains came from one sample sequenced in a study of blood T cell repertoires in COVID-19 (TCRdb year 2020). Library method: the immunoSEQ multiplex PCR assay. TCRdb retrieved this table from immuneACCESS and kept in-frame rearrangements only. Not all clones are present; in checked studies, unresolved V genes account for under half, and no reason is known for the remainder. The sample table holds a few hundred thousand clones, of which just under 85% were seen once. Of the sample, less than 4.5% falls within the top ten clones. Sample: peripheral blood. These receptors all stem from a woman aged 45-65 years with active or convalescent COVID-19.

This clone was detected only once. V usage is TRBV6-5 and J usage is TRBJ1-1; 7 positions agree with TRBD1. Per germline, CDR1 MNHEY and CDR2 SVGAGI. The CDR3 has 13 residues. V shed 8 bases and J 1 base; nucleotides not matched to a gene: 4. DNA for the CDR3: TGTGCCAGCCAGGGACAGCCGAACACTGAAGCTTTCTTT. This translates into CASQGQPNTEAFF.

The chain employs TRBV9 and TRBJ2-7, with TRBD1 as a possible D gene (5 bases). Germline V gene lookup returns CDR1 SGDLS and CDR2 YYNGEE. Deletions cut 2 bases from V and 2 bases from J, with 8 bases between. CDR3 size: 13 residues. The DNA of the CDR3 is TGTGCCAGCAGCGTTGAAGGGGCCTACGAGCAGTACTTC. This gives the protein CASSVEGAYEQYF.

This clone has a single count. The chain's CDR3 is CASSEEIDSRSSYNSPLHF. CDR3 in DNA: TGTGCCAGCAGTGAAGAGATTGACAGCAGGAGCTCCTATAATTCACCCCTCCACTTT. The genes are TRBV6-1 and TRBJ1-6, with D possibly matching TRBD1 (5 bases). The germline CDR1 and CDR2 sequences are MNHNS and SASEGT. Between the trimmed V and J ends, which lost 1 base and 0 bases, there was a span of 16 bases. This CDR3 spans 19 amino acids.

This chain uses TRBV25-1 with TRBJ2-7; possible D gene TRBD1, 6 bases. With 2 bases removed from V and 10 bases from J, the gap between germline ends came to 9 bases. Germline CDR1 and CDR2: MGHDK and SYGVNS. The CDR3 totals 11 residues. This chain's CDR3 is CASSEDRRQYF. As DNA, the CDR3 is TGTGCCAGCAGTGAAGACAGGCGCCAGTACTTC.

This clone was detected a few times. V and J are TRBV19 and TRBJ2-3; TRBD2 is a possible D gene (5 bases). Trimming cost V 6 bases and J 6 bases, with 22 bases left between them. The CDR3 is 16 amino acids. The germline CDR1 and CDR2 sequences are LNHDA and SQIVND (reference sequence). Here the CDR3 DNA reads TGTGCCAGTAGCCACCTCTCGCGGGCTGGGCCGGATACGCAGTATTTT. Translation: CASSHLSRAGPDTQYF.

This clone showed up just a few times. The rearrangement joins TRBV18 to TRBJ2-1; tentatively, D is TRBD1 (6 bases). Germline V lookup: CDR1 KGHSH, CDR2 LQKENI. The V and J ends lost 2 bases and 9 bases respectively, with 14 bases between them. This CDR3 has 14 residues. The CDR3 nucleotides are TGTGCCAGCTCACCAATGGGGATCAGGGGTGAGCAGTTCTTC. Protein product: CASSPMGIRGEQFF.

The CDR3 protein is CASRRTGGTEAFF. CDR3 nucleotide sequence: TGTGCCAGCAGGCGAACAGGGGGCACTGAAGCTTTCTTT. V usage is TRBV2 and J usage is TRBJ1-1; 8 bases align to TRBD1. This CDR3 is built from 13 residues. The trim removed 6 bases at V and 4 bases at J, leaving 4 bases unmatched. Germline V lookup: CDR1 SNHLY, CDR2 FYNNEI.

The chain recombines TRBV6-5 with TRBJ2-2; D gene ambiguous. Per germline, CDR1 MNHEY and CDR2 SVGAGI. The V end was cut by 5 bases, the J end by 5 bases, with 6 bases between. CDR3 length equals 12 residues. The CDR3, as DNA: TGTGCCAGCAGTCGACAAACCGGGGAGCTGTTTTTT. Translated: CASSRQTGELFF.

This clone was found a few times. The rearrangement joins TRBV7-9 to TRBJ1-1, with 8 positions matching TRBD1. This CDR3 region has 16 residues. Trimming took 5 bases from V and 0 from J; bases not matched to a gene: 8. Germline loops: CDR1 SEHNR, CDR2 FQNEAQ (reference sequence). CDR3 region: CASSPRQGAVNTEAFF. Here the CDR3 DNA reads TGTGCCAGCAGCCCCCGGCAGGGGGCTGTGAACACTGAAGCTTTCTTT.

The CDR3 nucleotides are TGCAGCGTTTATTCACAGGTCCAAGAGACCCAGTACTTC. Protein sequence: CSVYSQVQETQYF. The chain combines TRBV29-1 with TRBJ2-5, with TRBD1 as a possible D gene (5 bases). Germline assignment: CDR1 SQVTM and CDR2 ANQGSEA. This CDR3 has 13 amino acids. V lost 5 bases and J lost 1, with 11 bases in between.